This TCR beta chain was captured by sequencing in a study of blood T cell repertoires in COVID-19. Study context: Italy, Spain and the United States were the sources of the convalescent and acute COVID-19 samples.

Sequenced by immunoSEQ multiplex PCR; TCRdb stores in-frame clones only, minus some. The table has approximately 49,000 clones, around 85% seen once; the top ten hold under 3%. The CDR3 extends over 15 amino acids. V shed 5 bases and J shed 2 bases, with 16 bases lying between them. The germline V gene encodes CDR1 SGHVS and CDR2 FQNEAQ. J is TRBJ2-7 and V is TRBV7-8; tentatively, D is TRBD2 (5 bases). Sequencing was carried out using peripheral blood. The receptor was derived from a man aged 45-65 years with acute or convalescent COVID-19. CDR3 amino acids: CASSRSGTPTYEQYF. The CDR3 nucleotides read TGTGCCAGCAGCCGCAGCGGAACCCCAACCTACGAGCAGTACTTC.